The 4 T cell receptor beta chains below were found in one sample sequenced in a study of blood T cells in healthy people across ages. Through a sample-barcoded 5' primer and a J-beta primer mix, a second PCR was run for roughly 7 to 11 cycles. TCRdb passed the 5' RACE reads through MiXCR, listing each CDR3 protein once. In the table there are 1.5 million to 2 million distinct CDR3 sequences, about 32% of which are singletons. Material: blood. These receptors were obtained from a woman in her twenties or thirties in good health.

The rearrangement uses TRBV25-1 and TRBJ1-1; 8 nucleotides agree with TRBD1. The V and J ends lost 3 bases and 7 bases, in that order; junction bases with no gene match: 7. There are 14 residues in the CDR3. The germline V gene encodes CDR1 MGHDK and CDR2 SYGVNS. Here the CDR3 reads CASSDPGGVGEAFF. Written as DNA, the CDR3 is TGTGCCAGCAGTGACCCAGGGGGCGTGGGTGAAGCTTTCTTT.

This CDR3 is CSANPTVGEKLFF. In DNA form, the CDR3 reads TGCAGTGCTAATCCGACAGTAGGGGAAAAACTGTTTTTT. The chain employs TRBV20-1 and TRBJ1-4; D might be TRBD1 (5 bases). The CDR3 extends over 13 amino acids. Germline V gene lookup returns CDR1 DFQATT and CDR2 SNEGSKA (reference sequence). V was clipped by 4 bases and J by 8 bases, with 14 bases between them.

CDR3 protein: CAWSRAANEKLFF. CDR3 bases: TGTGCCTGGAGTCGGGCAGCTAATGAAAAACTGTTTTTT. The gene calls are TRBV30 and TRBJ1-4; the D is unclear. There are 13 residues in the CDR3. Germline CDR1 reads GTSNPN; CDR2 reads SVGIG (reference sequence). The germline V and J ends were trimmed by 2 bases and 3 bases, with 7 bases remaining between them.

This clonotype was seen more than once but under ten times. The chain uses TRBV6-5 and TRBJ1-1; no definite D call. Germline values: CDR1 MNHEY, CDR2 SVGAGI. Deletions cut 8 bases from V and 4 bases from J, with 14 bases between. The CDR3 has 13 amino acids. CDR3 sequence reads: CASRPYGSTEAFF. DNA for the CDR3: TGTGCCAGCCGCCCGTATGGAAGCACTGAAGCTTTCTTT.